These 4 T cell receptor beta chains were sequenced from one sample in a study of cytomegalovirus exposure and HLA in healthy donors (dated by TCRdb to the late 2010s). The library relied on the immunoSEQ multiplex PCR assay. For the multiplex PCR, a mixture combining 60 forward primers for TCR Vbeta segments and 13 reverse primers for TCR Jbeta segments was used. Here the immuneACCESS table is served through TCRdb, limited to in-frame sequences with V and J called. Missing clones are a known gap in these copies; in checked studies unresolved V genes cover under half, and the rest lacks a known reason. Counted in this sample were a few hundred thousand clones; around 75% of them appeared once. The ten largest clones take up approximately 1.9% of the sample. Source material: PBMCs. These receptor sequences come from a woman younger than 45 in good health and CMV-seronegative.

V gene TRBV7-3 combines with J gene TRBJ2-2; D is possibly TRBD2 (5 bases). The V gene lost 4 bases and the J gene lost 4 bases, with 13 bases spanning the gap. This CDR3 contains 15 residues. Germline CDR1 reads SGHTA; CDR2 reads FQGTGA. DNA for the CDR3: TGTGCCAGCAGCTCCACTAGAGGTAGCACCGGGGAGCTGTTTTTT. It translates to CASSSTRGSTGELFF.

This chain uses TRBV6-1 with TRBJ2-2, with D unresolved. The V end was cut by 5 bases, the J end by 1 base, with 8 bases between. The CDR3 runs to 14 residues. Germline V CDR1 and CDR2: MNHNS, SASEGT. CDR3 DNA sequence: TGTGCCAGCAGTTCCACAGTGAACACCGGGGAGCTGTTTTTT. Translated: CASSSTVNTGELFF.

The chain couples TRBV5-1 to TRBJ2-1; weak D call: TRBD1 (7 bases). CDR1 is SGHRS and CDR2 is YFSETQ in the germline V gene. The CDR3 length is 16 residues. Trimming removed 1 base at V and 4 bases at J, with 15 bases between. In DNA, the CDR3 is TGCGCCAGCAGCTTGTTCCCAGGGGGGCAGTACAATGAGCAGTTCTTC. It translates to CASSLFPGGQYNEQFF.

The CDR3 nucleotides are TGTGCCAGCAGTCAAACTAGTGGCTCGGAGACCCAGTACTTC. This gives the protein CASSQTSGSETQYF. The V call is TRBV6-6, the J call TRBJ2-5; D may be TRBD2 (5 bases). CDR3 size: 14 residues. V gave up 5 bases and J gave up 5 bases, with 15 bases separating them. Germline V gene data show CDR1 as MNHNY and CDR2 as SVGAGI (reference sequence).